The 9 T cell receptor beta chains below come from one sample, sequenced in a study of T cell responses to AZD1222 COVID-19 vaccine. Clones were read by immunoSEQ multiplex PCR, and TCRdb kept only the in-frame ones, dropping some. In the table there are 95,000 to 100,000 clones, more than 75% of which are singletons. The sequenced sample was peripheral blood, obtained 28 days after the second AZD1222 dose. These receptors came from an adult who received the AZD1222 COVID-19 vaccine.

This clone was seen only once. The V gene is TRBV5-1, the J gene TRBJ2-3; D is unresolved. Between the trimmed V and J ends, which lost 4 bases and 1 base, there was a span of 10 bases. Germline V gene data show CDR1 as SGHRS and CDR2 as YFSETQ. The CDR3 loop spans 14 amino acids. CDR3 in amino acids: CASSDTSGTDTQYF. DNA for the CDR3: TGCGCCAGCAGCGATACTTCTGGCACAGATACGCAGTATTTT.

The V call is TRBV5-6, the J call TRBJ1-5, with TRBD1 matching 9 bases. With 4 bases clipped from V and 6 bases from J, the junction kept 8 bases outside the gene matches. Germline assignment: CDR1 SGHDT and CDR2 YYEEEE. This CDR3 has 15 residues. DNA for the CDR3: TGTGCCAGCAGCCTCACCGGGACAGGGTCTCAGCCCCAGCATTTT. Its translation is CASSLTGTGSQPQHF. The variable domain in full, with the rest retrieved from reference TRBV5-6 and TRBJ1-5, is DAGVTQSPTHLIKTRGQQVTLRCSPKSGHDTVSWYQQALGQGPQFIFQYYEEEERQRGNFPDRFSGHQFPNYSSELNVNALLLGDSALYLCASSLTGTGSQPQHFGDGTRLSIL.

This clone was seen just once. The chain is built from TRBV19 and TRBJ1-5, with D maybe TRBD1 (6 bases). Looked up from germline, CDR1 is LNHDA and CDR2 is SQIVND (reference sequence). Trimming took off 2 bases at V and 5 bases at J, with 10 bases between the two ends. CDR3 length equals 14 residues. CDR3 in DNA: TGTGCCAGTAGTATATCGGGGGCCGATCAGCCCCAGCATTTT. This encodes CASSISGADQPQHF.

DNA of the CDR3: TGTGCCAGCAGACGCAGCGGGGGGAGCACAGATACGCAGTATTTT. Residues: CASRRSGGSTDTQYF. The chain combines TRBV7-2 with TRBJ2-3; 9 bases line up with TRBD2. The CDR3 has 15 amino acids. CDR1 is SGHTA and CDR2 is FQGNSA in the germline V gene. The junction had 4 bases not matched to a gene; V was cut back by 6 bases and J by 0 bases.

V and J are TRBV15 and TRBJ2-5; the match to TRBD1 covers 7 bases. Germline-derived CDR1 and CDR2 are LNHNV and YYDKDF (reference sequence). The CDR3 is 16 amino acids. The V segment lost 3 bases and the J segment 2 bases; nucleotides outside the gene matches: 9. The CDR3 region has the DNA TGTGCCACCAGCAGTGAGGGGGCAGGGGTACAAGAGACCCAGTACTTC. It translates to CATSSEGAGVQETQYF.

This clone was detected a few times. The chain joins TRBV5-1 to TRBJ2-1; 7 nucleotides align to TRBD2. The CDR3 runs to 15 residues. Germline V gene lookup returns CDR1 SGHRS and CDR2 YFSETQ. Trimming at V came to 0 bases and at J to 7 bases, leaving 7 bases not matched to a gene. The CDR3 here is CASSLVSSGRNEQFF. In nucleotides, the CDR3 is TGCGCCAGCAGCTTGGTGTCTAGCGGTAGGAATGAGCAGTTCTTC.

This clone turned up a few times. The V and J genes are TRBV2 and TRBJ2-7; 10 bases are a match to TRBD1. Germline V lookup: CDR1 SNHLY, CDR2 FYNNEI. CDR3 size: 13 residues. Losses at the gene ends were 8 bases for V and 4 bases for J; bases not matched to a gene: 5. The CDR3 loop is CASLLDRGYEQYF. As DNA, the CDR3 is TGTGCCAGCCTTTTGGACAGGGGGTACGAGCAGTACTTC.

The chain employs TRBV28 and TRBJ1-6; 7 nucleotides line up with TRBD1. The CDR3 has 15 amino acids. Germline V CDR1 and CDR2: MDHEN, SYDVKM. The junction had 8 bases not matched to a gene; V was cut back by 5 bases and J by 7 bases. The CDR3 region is CASSPRDRDNSPLHF. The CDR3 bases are TGTGCCAGCAGTCCCAGAGACAGGGACAATTCACCCCTCCACTTT. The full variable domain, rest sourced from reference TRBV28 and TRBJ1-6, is DVKVTQSSRYLVKRTGEKVFLECVQDMDHENMFWYRQDPGLGLRLIYFSYDVKMKEKGDIPEGYSVSREKKERFSLILESASTNQTSMYLCASSPRDRDNSPLHFGNGTRLTVT.

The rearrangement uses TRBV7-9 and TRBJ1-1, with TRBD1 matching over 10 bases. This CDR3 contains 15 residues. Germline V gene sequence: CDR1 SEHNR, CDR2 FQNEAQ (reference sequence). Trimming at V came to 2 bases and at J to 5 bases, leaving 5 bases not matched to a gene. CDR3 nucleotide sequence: TGTGCCAGCAGCTTAACCGGGACAGGGGAAACTGAAGCTTTCTTT. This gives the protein CASSLTGTGETEAFF. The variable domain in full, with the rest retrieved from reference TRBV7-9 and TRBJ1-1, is DTGVSQNPRHKITKRGQNVTFRCDPISEHNRLYWYRQTLGQGPEFLTYFQNEAQLEKSRLLSDRFSAERPKGSFSTLEIQRTEQGDSAMYLCASSLTGTGETEAFFGQGTRLTVV.